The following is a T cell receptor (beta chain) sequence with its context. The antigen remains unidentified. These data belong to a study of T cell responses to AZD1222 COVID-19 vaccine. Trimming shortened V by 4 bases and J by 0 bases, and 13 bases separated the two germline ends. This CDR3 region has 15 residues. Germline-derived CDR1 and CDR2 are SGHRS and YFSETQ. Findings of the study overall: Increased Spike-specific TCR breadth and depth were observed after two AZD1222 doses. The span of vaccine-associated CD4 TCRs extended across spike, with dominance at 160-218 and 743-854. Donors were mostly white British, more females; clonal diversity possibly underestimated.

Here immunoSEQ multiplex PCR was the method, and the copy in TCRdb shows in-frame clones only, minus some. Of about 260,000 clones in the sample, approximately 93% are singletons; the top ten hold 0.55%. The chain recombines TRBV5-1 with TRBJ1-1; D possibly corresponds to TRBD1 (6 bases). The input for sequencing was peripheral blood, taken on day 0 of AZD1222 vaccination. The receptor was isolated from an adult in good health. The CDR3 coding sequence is TGCGCCAGCAGCCCCGCTGGACAGATGAACACTGAAGCTTTCTTT. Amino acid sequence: CASSPAGQMNTEAFF. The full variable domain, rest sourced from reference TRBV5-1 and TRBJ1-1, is KAGVTQTPRYLIKTRGQQVTLSCSPISGHRSVSWYQQTPGQGLQFLFEYFSETQRNKGNFPGRFSGRQFSNSRSEMNVSTLELGDSALYLCASSPAGQMNTEAFFGQGTRLTVV.